The rows below give T cell receptor beta chains drawn from one sample of a study of T-cell reconstitution after alpha-beta-depleted transplantation in children. MiXCR was run by TCRdb on the PCR reads, yielding one entry per CDR3 protein. This sample has 200,000 to 300,000 distinct CDR3 sequences, with around 12% found just once. Sequenced here: PBMCs from the stem cell graft donor, sampled from the stem cell graft. The receptors here all came from a human donor who donated a stem cell graft to a child with acute lymphoblastic leukemia. Each CDR3 is given with its conserved first and last residue. Fields, in order: CDR3 length, V gene, J gene, clone size, D gene, CDR3 protein, CDR3 DNA. The D gene is left open where the match is weak. Expanded clones are given a class, and other clones once, few, many or no size at all.

17	TRBV5-8	TRBJ2-6	NA	TRBD1	CASSLDRGFRGANVLTF	TGTGCCAGCAGCTTGGACAGGGGTTTTCGTGGGGCCAACGTCCTGACTTTC
12	TRBV12-5	TRBJ1-2	few	NA	CASAYSNYGYTF	TGTGCTAGTGCGTACAGTAACTATGGCTACACCTTC
12	TRBV20-1	TRBJ2-5	many	NA	CSAREGAETQYF	TGCAGTGCTAGGGAGGGGGCAGAGACCCAGTACTTC
17	TRBV5-1	TRBJ2-3	many	TRBD2	CASSYLPSGGSTDTQYF	TGCGCCAGCAGCTATCTTCCTAGCGGGGGTAGCACAGATACGCAGTATTTT
15	TRBV4-2	TRBJ2-2	NA	TRBD1	CASSQRDRGTGELFF	TGTGCCAGCAGCCAAAGGGACAGGGGCACCGGGGAGCTGTTTTTT
13	TRBV9	TRBJ1-5	many	NA	CASSVGADQPQHF	TGTGCCAGCAGCGTAGGGGCAGATCAGCCCCAGCATTTT
17	TRBV5-6	TRBJ1-1	many	NA	CASSLPWTTGRETEAFF	TGTGCCAGCAGCTTACCTTGGACGACCGGGCGGGAGACTGAAGCTTTCTTT
14	TRBV7-2	TRBJ2-7	many	TRBD1	CASSLDRATYEQYF	TGTGCCAGCAGCTTGGACAGGGCGACCTACGAGCAGTACTTC
15	TRBV4-3	TRBJ1-4	NA	NA	CASSHETGLDEKLFF	TGCGCCAGCAGCCACGAAACAGGGCTGGACGAAAAACTGTTTTTT
13	TRBV4-2	TRBJ2-7	many	NA	CASSRPGAYEQYF	TGTGCCAGCAGCCGGCCGGGAGCTTACGAGCAGTACTTC
14	TRBV12-3/TRBV12-4	TRBJ1-6	many	NA	CASSLEGNNSPLHF	TGTGCCAGCAGTTTGGAGGGGAATAATTCACCCCTCCACTTT
17	TRBV5-1	TRBJ2-2	few	TRBD2	CASSLRAGGRDTGELFF	TGCGCCAGCAGCTTAAGGGCGGGAGGAAGGGACACCGGGGAGCTGTTTTTT
15	TRBV7-2	TRBJ2-7	few	TRBD1	CASSLGQGFSYEQYF	TGTGCCAGCAGCTTGGGACAGGGTTTCTCCTACGAGCAGTACTTC
15	TRBV18	TRBJ2-7	few	NA	CASSPPVRTLHEQYF	TGTGCCAGCTCACCACCGGTTAGGACACTCCACGAGCAGTACTTC
16	TRBV30	TRBJ1-4	NA	TRBD1	CAWSEPGQGTNEKLFF	TGTGCCTGGAGTGAACCGGGACAGGGGACGAATGAAAAACTGTTTTTT
17	TRBV14	TRBJ2-2	many	NA	CASSQDWGHANTGELFF	TGTGCCAGCAGCCAAGACTGGGGTCACGCGAACACCGGGGAGCTGTTTTTT
14	TRBV20-1	TRBJ2-3	NA	NA	CSARGEPSTDTQYF	TGCAGTGCTAGAGGAGAGCCTAGCACAGATACGCAGTATTTT
14	TRBV7-2	TRBJ1-5	many	NA	CASSPRQGYQPQHF	TGTGCCAGCAGCCCAAGGCAGGGTTATCAGCCCCAGCATTTT
18	TRBV3-1	TRBJ2-3	many	TRBD2	CASSQGASRGGNTDTQYF	TGTGCCAGCAGCCAAGGCGCGTCCCGCGGGGGGAACACAGATACGCAGTATTTT
16	TRBV24-1	TRBJ1-5	many	TRBD1	CATSGGDRGLNQPQHF	TGTGCCACCAGTGGCGGCGACAGGGGTCTCAATCAGCCCCAGCATTTT
16	TRBV7-2	TRBJ2-5	many	NA	CASSLAPVGIGETQYF	TGTGCCAGCAGCTTAGCTCCCGTGGGGATAGGGGAGACCCAGTACTTC
12	TRBV12-3/TRBV12-4	TRBJ2-1	many	NA	CASSFLGNEQFF	TGTGCCAGCAGTTTTCTGGGGAATGAGCAGTTCTTC
15	TRBV11-2	TRBJ2-7	many	TRBD2	CASSVTSGRRLEQYF	TGTGCCAGCAGCGTTACTAGCGGGAGAAGACTCGAGCAGTACTTC
15	TRBV7-2	TRBJ2-1	NA	TRBD2	CASSTRLAGSREQFF	TGTGCCAGCAGCACTAGACTAGCAGGGTCTCGGGAGCAGTTCTTC
18	TRBV4-3	TRBJ1-2	many	TRBD1	CASSQEKGGGPTFYGYTF	TGCGCCAGCAGCCAAGAAAAGGGAGGGGGCCCGACCTTCTATGGCTACACCTTC
17	TRBV20-1	TRBJ1-1	many	NA	CSARDRSRDPRNTEAFF	TGCAGTGCTAGAGATCGATCTCGGGACCCGAGGAACACTGAAGCTTTCTTT
15	TRBV7-2	TRBJ2-3	many	NA	CASSLPRASTDTQYF	TGTGCCAGCAGCTTACCTAGAGCATCCACAGATACGCAGTATTTT
14	TRBV28	TRBJ2-5	many	TRBD1	CASNSEGAGKTQYF	TGTGCCAGCAATTCCGAGGGGGCTGGGAAGACCCAGTACTTC
16	TRBV4-3	TRBJ2-1	many	TRBD2	CASSQGLAGIYNEQFF	TGCGCCAGCAGCCAAGGACTAGCGGGGATTTACAATGAGCAGTTCTTC
12	TRBV28	TRBJ1-1	many	NA	CASSSPHTEAFF	TGTGCCAGCAGTTCACCCCACACTGAAGCTTTCTTT
16	TRBV28	TRBJ1-4	many	NA	CASGRRYPATNEKLFF	TGTGCCAGCGGTCGGCGCTACCCAGCAACTAATGAAAAACTGTTTTTT
14	TRBV4-2	TRBJ2-4	many	NA	CASSQAATLNIQYF	TGTGCCAGCAGCCAAGCAGCGACCCTAAACATTCAGTACTTC
15	TRBV20-1	TRBJ1-6	many	TRBD1	CSASSSGGLNSPLHF	TGCAGTGCTAGCTCCTCAGGGGGGCTTAATTCACCCCTCCACTTT
18	TRBV5-6	TRBJ2-1	many	TRBD2	CASSFRTSGASSYNEQFF	TGTGCCAGCAGCTTTCGAACTAGCGGGGCGAGCTCCTACAATGAGCAGTTCTTC
14	TRBV27	TRBJ2-3	many	TRBD2	CASSLRPGGDTQYF	TGTGCCAGCAGTTTAAGACCGGGGGGGGATACGCAGTATTTT
10	TRBV29-1	TRBJ1-2	few	NA	CSVRGRDNTF	TGCAGCGTACGTGGCAGAGACAACACCTTC
13	TRBV24-1	TRBJ2-1	many	TRBD1	CATWKTGDPEQFF	TGTGCCACCTGGAAGACAGGGGATCCTGAGCAGTTCTTC
12	TRBV27	TRBJ2-4	many	NA	CASSGTRGIQYF	TGTGCCAGCAGTGGGACAAGGGGGATTCAGTACTTC
17	TRBV18	TRBJ2-7	NA	TRBD2	CASSPLSVAGVSYEQYF	TGTGCCAGCTCACCCCTGTCGGTAGCGGGAGTCTCATACGAGCAGTACTTC
11	TRBV27	TRBJ2-3	many	NA	CASQGRYTQYF	TGTGCCAGCCAGGGGAGGTATACGCAGTATTTT
14	TRBV15	TRBJ2-7	NA	NA	CATSRDLRGDEQYF	TGTGCCACCAGCAGAGATCTCAGGGGGGACGAGCAGTACTTC
16	TRBV4-1	TRBJ2-3	many	NA	CASSQPRDRGEDTQYF	TGCGCCAGCAGCCAGCCCCGGGACCGCGGTGAAGATACGCAGTATTTT
14	TRBV5-1	TRBJ1-5	many	NA	CASSLGQGQEPQHF	TGCGCCAGCAGCTTGGGGCAGGGGCAGGAGCCCCAGCATTTT
15	TRBV30	TRBJ2-3	many	NA	CAWSVRRERTDTQYF	TGTGCCTGGAGTGTACGAAGGGAACGCACAGATACGCAGTATTTT
13	TRBV6-1	TRBJ2-3	many	NA	CASSVLQRDTQYF	TGTGCCAGCAGTGTTTTGCAGAGAGATACGCAGTATTTT
18	TRBV11-2	TRBJ2-3	many	NA	CASSPSLRGMVHTDTQYF	TGTGCCAGCAGCCCAAGCCTACGAGGGATGGTCCACACAGATACGCAGTATTTT
13	TRBV12-3/TRBV12-4	TRBJ1-5	many	NA	CASSLGGGQPQHF	TGTGCCAGCAGTTTGGGAGGGGGTCAGCCCCAGCATTTT
16	TRBV7-2	TRBJ2-2	many	NA	CASSSQSYANTGELFF	TGTGCCAGCAGCTCCCAGAGTTACGCGAACACCGGGGAGCTGTTTTTT